These 27 T cell receptor beta chains originate from one sample sequenced in a study of beta chain features in type 1 diabetes. The entirety of the isolated RNA underwent reverse transcription, so expressed TCRB transcripts were sequenced. Produced via immunoSEQ multiplex PCR; TCRdb's table is partial and in-frame only. The sample lists fewer than 250,000 clones; roughly 9.6% were seen once. Sequenced: naive CD4+ T cells from blood. These receptor sequences come from a woman aged 18-29 years in good health.

This clone was recorded a few times. Here the CDR3 DNA reads TGTGCCATCAGTGAGTCGAGTATGAATGGTGAAGCTTTCTTT. This codes for CAISESSMNGEAFF. The chain recombines TRBV10-3 with TRBJ1-1; D is uncertain. CDR3 length: 14 residues. The germline V gene has CDR1 ENHRY and CDR2 SYGVKD. The germline V and J ends were trimmed by 0 bases and 7 bases, with 12 bases remaining between them.

Only a few counts were recorded for this clone. This chain joins TRBV18 and TRBJ2-7, with 10 bases aligning to TRBD1. This CDR3 contains 13 residues. Germline CDR1 is KGHSH and CDR2 is LQKENI. J gave up 3 bases and V 6 bases, and 2 bases lay outside the gene matches. DNA of the CDR3: TGTGCCAGCTCCAGGGACAGGGGCTACGAGCAGTACTTC. It translates to CASSRDRGYEQYF.

With respect to this clone: An end of the junction differs from the germline gene, which may be a read error. CDR3 nucleotide sequence: TGTGCCAGCAGTTTAGGACTAGCGGGAGTACACAATGAGCAGTTCTTC. Protein sequence: CASSLGLAGVHNEQFF. V and J are TRBV13 and TRBJ2-1, with 13 bases aligning to TRBD2. The germline V gene has CDR1 PRHDT and CDR2 FYEKMQ (reference sequence). The CDR3 covers 16 residues.

J is TRBJ1-2 and V is TRBV5-1; 8 bases align to TRBD1. The CDR3 runs 15 residues. With 0 bases clipped from V and 4 bases from J, the junction kept 5 bases outside the gene matches. CDR1 and CDR2 from the germline V gene are SGHRS and YFSETQ. The CDR3 DNA reads as TGCGCCAGCAGCTTGGAAACAGGGGGTGGCTATGGCTACACCTTC. Protein sequence: CASSLETGGGYGYTF.

This clone appeared a few times. V gene TRBV5-1 combines with J gene TRBJ2-7, with D perhaps matching TRBD1 (5 bases). CDR3 length: 14 amino acids. CDR1 SGHRS and CDR2 YFSETQ come from the germline V gene. V lost 0 bases and J 0 bases, leaving 7 bases between the germline ends. The chain's CDR3 is CASSLDRFSYEQYF. The CDR3 DNA reads TGCGCCAGCAGCTTGGACAGGTTCTCCTACGAGCAGTACTTC.

This clone was observed a handful of times. V gene TRBV30 combines with J gene TRBJ2-7; D is ambiguous. Germline CDR1 is GTSNPN and CDR2 is SVGIG (reference sequence). CDR3 size: 13 residues. Between the trimmed V and J ends, which lost 0 bases and 5 bases, there was a span of 11 bases. Here the CDR3 DNA reads TGTGCCTGGAGTGTACTCCGAAATGACGAGCAGTACTTC. Its translation is CAWSVLRNDEQYF.

This clone was seen at least ten times. The J gene is TRBJ2-1, the V gene TRBV5-4; D is possibly TRBD1 (5 bases). The CDR3 sequence is 13 residues long. The germline V and J ends were trimmed by 4 bases and 1 base, with 6 bases remaining between them. Germline CDR1 and CDR2: SGHNT and YYREEE (reference sequence). The CDR3 bases are TGTGCCAGCAGCCGACAGTCCTACAATGAGCAGTTCTTC. Protein: CASSRQSYNEQFF.

Many counts were recorded for this clone. The chain recombines TRBV5-4 with TRBJ1-6, with a weak D call TRBD1 (5 bases). Per the germline V gene, CDR1 is SGHNT and CDR2 is YYREEE (reference sequence). CDR3 size: 14 residues. V was cut by 0 bases and J by 10 bases, with 11 bases left in between. CDR3 protein: CASSLDPRGSPLHF. CDR3 nucleotide sequence: TGTGCCAGCAGCTTGGATCCCCGGGGGTCACCCCTCCACTTT.

This clone was seen ten or more times. The chain uses TRBV30 and TRBJ2-5; D remains unclear. The V gene's germline CDR1 is GTSNPN and CDR2 SVGIG (reference sequence). The CDR3 has 11 amino acids. Trimming shortened V by 8 bases and J by 7 bases, and 14 bases separated the two germline ends. The CDR3, as DNA: TGTGCCGGCGTCACCCCAGGGACCCAGTACTTC. Translation: CAGVTPGTQYF. The full variable domain, rest sourced from reference TRBV30 and TRBJ2-5, is SQTIHQWPATLVQPVGSPLSLECTVEGTSNPNLYWYRQAAGRGLQLLFYSVGIGQISSEVPQNLSASRPQDRQFILSSKKLLLSDSGFYLCAGVTPGTQYFGPGTRLLVL.

The chain links TRBV7-2 to TRBJ2-5; TRBD2 might be the D (5 bases). CDR1 SGHTA and CDR2 FQGNSA come from the germline V gene. This CDR3 region has 15 residues. Deletions cut 5 bases from V and 2 bases from J, with 15 bases between. Written as DNA, the CDR3 is TGTGCCAGCAGCCTTCAAGGACTGACACAAGAGACCCAGTACTTC. This translates into CASSLQGLTQETQYF.

V usage is TRBV7-9 and J usage is TRBJ1-1; weak D call: TRBD1 (5 bases). The CDR3 length is 14 residues. V dropped 0 bases and J dropped 4 bases, with 9 bases sitting between them. The germline CDR1 and CDR2 sequences are SEHNR and FQNEAQ (reference sequence). CDR3 nucleotides: TGTGCCAGCAGCTTAGCACTCGGGGGCACTGAAGCTTTCTTT. This encodes CASSLALGGTEAFF.

This clone occurred a few times. The chain couples TRBV18 to TRBJ2-1; 9 nucleotides line up with TRBD2. The V and J ends lost 3 bases and 5 bases, in that order; junction bases with no gene match: 8. Germline V lookup: CDR1 KGHSH, CDR2 LQKENI. The CDR3 runs 16 residues. CDR3 loop: CASSPLSGRFDNEQFF. The CDR3 DNA sequence: TGTGCCAGCTCACCTCTGAGCGGGAGGTTCGACAATGAGCAGTTCTTC.

This chain uses TRBV19 with TRBJ2-5; 7 bases line up with TRBD2. Per germline, CDR1 LNHDA and CDR2 SQIVND (reference sequence). The CDR3 is made up of 14 amino acids. After removal of 3 bases from V and 2 bases from J, the junction contained 3 bases not matched to a gene. CDR3 residues: CASSITSAQETQYF. In DNA form, the CDR3 reads TGTGCCAGTAGTATTACTAGCGCACAAGAGACCCAGTACTTC.

The rearrangement uses TRBV14 and TRBJ2-7; D might be TRBD1 (5 bases). The germline V gene encodes CDR1 SGHDN and CDR2 FVKESK. The CDR3 has 17 amino acids. Trimming took 0 bases from V and 4 from J, leaving 19 bases between them. The CDR3 region has the DNA TGTGCCAGCAGCCAAGATTGGGTCGGAAGGGGTTCATACGAGCAGTACTTC. Translation gives CASSQDWVGRGSYEQYF.

The chain couples TRBV7-9 to TRBJ2-1; D gene unclear. The germline V gene encodes CDR1 SEHNR and CDR2 FQNEAQ (reference sequence). This CDR3 has 15 amino acids. The germline V and J ends were trimmed by 0 bases and 6 bases, with 12 bases remaining between them. CDR3 nucleotides: TGTGCCAGCAGCTTAGCGTGGATCCCGGGCAATGAGCAGTTCTTC. It codes for CASSLAWIPGNEQFF.

This clone was recorded a few times. The rearrangement joins TRBV28 to TRBJ2-4; D gene ambiguous. This CDR3 comprises 16 residues. Germline CDR1 reads MDHEN; CDR2 reads SYDVKM. The V end lost 6 bases, the J end lost 0 bases, and 15 bases lay between the germline ends. CDR3 region: CASSSQATLAKNIQYF. The CDR3 nucleotides read TGTGCCAGCAGCAGTCAGGCGACGCTAGCCAAAAACATTCAGTACTTC.

The V and J genes are TRBV30 and TRBJ1-2, with 7 bases fitting TRBD1. From germline, CDR1 is GTSNPN and CDR2 SVGIG (reference sequence). V trimming: 2 bases; J trimming: 2 bases; junction bases outside the gene matches: 8. This CDR3 contains 15 residues. The CDR3 DNA sequence: TGTGCCTGGAGTCTCAGACCGGGACAGAACTATGGCTACACCTTC. Translating it yields CAWSLRPGQNYGYTF.

This clone came up a few times. The chain carries TRBV27 and TRBJ2-5; 9 bases are a match to TRBD2. The length of the CDR3 is 14 residues. V was pared by 2 bases and J by 3 bases, with 1 base of the junction left unmatched. Germline assignment: CDR1 MNHEY and CDR2 SMNVEV (reference sequence). The CDR3 protein is CASSLERGEETQYF. The DNA of the CDR3 is TGTGCCAGCAGTTTAGAGCGGGGGGAAGAGACCCAGTACTTC.

There are a few counts of this clone. CDR3 in DNA: TGTGCCAGCAGTTATTTGGGCACGACAGATACGCAGTATTTT. This codes for CASSYLGTTDTQYF. This rearrangement joins TRBV6-5 to TRBJ2-3, with D uncertain. Germline values: CDR1 MNHEY, CDR2 SVGAGI. Deletions cut 3 bases from V and 3 bases from J, with 10 bases between. The CDR3 totals 14 residues.

The rearrangement joins TRBV5-1 to TRBJ1-2; TRBD1 is a possible D gene (5 bases). CDR1 and CDR2 from the germline V gene are SGHRS and YFSETQ. The CDR3 has 13 residues. Trimming removed 4 bases at V and 7 bases at J, with 14 bases between. Written as DNA, the CDR3 is TGCGCCAGCAGCCCACAGGAAATTAGTGGCTACACCTTC. This codes for CASSPQEISGYTF.

V gene TRBV11-3 combines with J gene TRBJ2-2; D is unresolved. The germline gives CDR1 SGHNT, CDR2 YENEEA. Trimming cost V 6 bases and J 4 bases, with 9 bases left between them. The CDR3 consists of 13 residues. For the CDR3, the DNA is TGTGCCAGCAGTCACGGTTCCACCGGGGAGCTGTTTTTT. Amino acids: CASSHGSTGELFF.

This clone was recorded a few times. V usage is TRBV5-1 and J usage is TRBJ1-2; 7 bases line up with TRBD1. The CDR3 covers 14 residues. V lost 0 bases, J lost 9 bases, and 8 bases stayed unmatched. Germline CDR1 is SGHRS and CDR2 is YFSETQ. CDR3 region: CASSLGVQGRSYTF. CDR3 coding DNA: TGCGCCAGCAGCTTGGGCGTACAGGGGCGAAGCTACACCTTC.

The V and J genes are TRBV27 and TRBJ2-7, with 9 bases identical to TRBD2. The V gene end was trimmed by 3 bases and the J gene end by 0 bases; junction bases not matched to a gene: 9. Germline V gene data show CDR1 as MNHEY and CDR2 as SMNVEV (reference sequence). This CDR3 contains 17 residues. The CDR3 nucleotides are TGTGCCAGCAGTTTCCTGGCTAGCGGGGCGAACTCCTACGAGCAGTACTTC. Translation gives CASSFLASGANSYEQYF.

The chain combines TRBV27 with TRBJ2-1; 9 bases match TRBD2. The CDR3 is 17 residues long. The V gene's germline CDR1 is MNHEY and CDR2 SMNVEV (reference sequence). V lost 1 base, J lost 6 bases, and 10 bases stayed unmatched. The CDR3: CASSLYAGASGVNEQFF. The CDR3 DNA follows: TGTGCCAGCAGTTTATACGCCGGGGCTAGCGGGGTCAATGAGCAGTTCTTC.

The sample holds a few counts of this clone. This chain uses TRBV30 with TRBJ1-1; maybe TRBD1 (5 bases). CDR1 and CDR2 (germline): GTSNPN, SVGIG (reference sequence). The CDR3 runs to 14 residues. The V end lost 2 bases, the J end lost 1 base, and 11 bases lay between the germline ends. The CDR3 loop is CAWSRGQRNTEAFF. CDR3 in DNA: TGTGCCTGGAGTAGGGGCCAAAGGAACACTGAAGCTTTCTTT.

The rearrangement links TRBV25-1 to TRBJ2-7; 9 bases are a match to TRBD2. The CDR3 has 15 amino acids. Germline lookup yields CDR1 MGHDK and CDR2 SYGVNS. V was pared by 6 bases and J by 2 bases, with 8 bases of the junction left unmatched. CDR3 in DNA: TGTGCCAGCAGCGACAAGCGGGGGGTTCCCTACGAGCAGTACTTC. This codes for CASSDKRGVPYEQYF.

The chain employs TRBV13 and TRBJ1-1; D is possibly TRBD1 (6 bases). Germline V gene sequence: CDR1 PRHDT, CDR2 FYEKMQ (reference sequence). The CDR3 is 15 amino acids. V was pared by 5 bases and J by 1 base, with 14 bases between. CDR3 DNA: TGTGCCAGCAGCCATTACAGGGCGCAGAACACTGAAGCTTTCTTT. Its protein is CASSHYRAQNTEAFF.